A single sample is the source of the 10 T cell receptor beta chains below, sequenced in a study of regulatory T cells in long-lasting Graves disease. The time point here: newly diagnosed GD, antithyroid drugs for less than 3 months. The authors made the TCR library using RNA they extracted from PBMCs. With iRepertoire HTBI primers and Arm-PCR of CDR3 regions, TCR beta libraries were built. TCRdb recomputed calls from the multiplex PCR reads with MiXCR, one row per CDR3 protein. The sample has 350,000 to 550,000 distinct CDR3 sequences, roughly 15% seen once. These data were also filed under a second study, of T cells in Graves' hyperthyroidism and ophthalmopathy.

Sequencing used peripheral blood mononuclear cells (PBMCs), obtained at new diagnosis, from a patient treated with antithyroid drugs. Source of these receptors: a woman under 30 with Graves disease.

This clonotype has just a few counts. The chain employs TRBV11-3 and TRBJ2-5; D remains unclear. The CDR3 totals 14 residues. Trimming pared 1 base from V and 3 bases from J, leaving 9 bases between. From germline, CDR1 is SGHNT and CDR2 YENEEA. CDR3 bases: TGTGCCAGCAGCTTAGGGGTGGGGAAAGAGACCCAGTACTTC. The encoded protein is CASSLGVGKETQYF.

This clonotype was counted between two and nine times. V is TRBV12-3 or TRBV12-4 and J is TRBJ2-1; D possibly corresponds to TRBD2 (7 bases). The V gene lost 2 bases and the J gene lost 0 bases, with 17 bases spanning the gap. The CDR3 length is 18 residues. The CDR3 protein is CASSLTPGRGSSYNEQFF. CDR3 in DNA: TGTGCCAGCAGTTTAACCCCGGGGAGGGGGAGCTCCTACAATGAGCAGTTCTTC.

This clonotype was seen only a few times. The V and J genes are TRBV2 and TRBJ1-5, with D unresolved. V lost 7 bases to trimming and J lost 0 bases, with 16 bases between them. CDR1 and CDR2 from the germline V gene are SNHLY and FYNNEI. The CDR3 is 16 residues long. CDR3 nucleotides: TGTGCCAGCACCAAAGGGTTAGGAGATAGCAATCAGCCCCAGCATTTT. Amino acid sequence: CASTKGLGDSNQPQHF.

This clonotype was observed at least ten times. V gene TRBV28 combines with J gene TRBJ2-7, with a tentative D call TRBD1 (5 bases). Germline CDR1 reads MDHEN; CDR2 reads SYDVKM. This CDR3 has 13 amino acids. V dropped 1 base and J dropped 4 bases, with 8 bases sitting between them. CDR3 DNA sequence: TGTGCCAGCAGTTTATATGACAGATACGAGCAGTACTTC. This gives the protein CASSLYDRYEQYF.

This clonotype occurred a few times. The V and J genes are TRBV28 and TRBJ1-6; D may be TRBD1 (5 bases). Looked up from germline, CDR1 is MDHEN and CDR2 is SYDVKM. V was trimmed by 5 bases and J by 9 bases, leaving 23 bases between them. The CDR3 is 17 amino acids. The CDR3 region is CASSSRGESFGTSPLHF. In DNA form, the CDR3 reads TGTGCCAGCAGTAGTCGTGGGGAGTCGTTCGGGACTTCACCCCTCCACTTT.

CDR3 nucleotide sequence: TGCAGCGTGTGGGGAGGACAGGGAAGCAATCAGCCCCAGCATTTT. Translating gives CSVWGGQGSNQPQHF. The rearrangement links TRBV29-1 to TRBJ1-5, with TRBD1 matching over 8 bases. This CDR3 comprises 15 residues. Trimming cost V 6 bases and J 1 base; bases outside gene matches: 8. Germline CDR1 and CDR2: SQVTM and ANQGSEA.

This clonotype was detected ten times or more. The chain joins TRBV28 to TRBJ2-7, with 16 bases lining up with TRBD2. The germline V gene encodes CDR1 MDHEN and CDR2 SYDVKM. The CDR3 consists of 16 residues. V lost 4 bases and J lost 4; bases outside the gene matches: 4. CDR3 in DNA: TGTGCCAGCAGTTCCCAGGGACTAGCGGGAGGGTACGAGCAGTACTTC. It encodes CASSSQGLAGGYEQYF.

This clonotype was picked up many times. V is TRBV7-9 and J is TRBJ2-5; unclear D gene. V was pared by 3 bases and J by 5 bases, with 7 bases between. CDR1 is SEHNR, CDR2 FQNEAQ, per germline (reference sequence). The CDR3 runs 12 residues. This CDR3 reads CASSFYWETQYF. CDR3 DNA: TGTGCCAGCAGCTTTTACTGGGAGACCCAGTACTTC.

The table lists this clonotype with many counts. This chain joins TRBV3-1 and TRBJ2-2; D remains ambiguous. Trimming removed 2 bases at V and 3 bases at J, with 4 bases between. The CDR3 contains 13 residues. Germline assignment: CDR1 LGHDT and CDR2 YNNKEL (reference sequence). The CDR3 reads CASSQPDTGELFF. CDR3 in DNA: TGTGCCAGCAGCCAACCAGACACCGGGGAGCTGTTTTTT.

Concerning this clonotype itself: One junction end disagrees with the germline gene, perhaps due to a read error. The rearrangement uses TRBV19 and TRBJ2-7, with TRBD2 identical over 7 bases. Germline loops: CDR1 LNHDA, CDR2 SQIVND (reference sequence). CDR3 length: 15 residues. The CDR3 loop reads CANSISGGSSYEQYF. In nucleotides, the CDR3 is TGTGCCAATAGTATTTCCGGCGGGAGCTCCTACGAGCAGTACTTC.